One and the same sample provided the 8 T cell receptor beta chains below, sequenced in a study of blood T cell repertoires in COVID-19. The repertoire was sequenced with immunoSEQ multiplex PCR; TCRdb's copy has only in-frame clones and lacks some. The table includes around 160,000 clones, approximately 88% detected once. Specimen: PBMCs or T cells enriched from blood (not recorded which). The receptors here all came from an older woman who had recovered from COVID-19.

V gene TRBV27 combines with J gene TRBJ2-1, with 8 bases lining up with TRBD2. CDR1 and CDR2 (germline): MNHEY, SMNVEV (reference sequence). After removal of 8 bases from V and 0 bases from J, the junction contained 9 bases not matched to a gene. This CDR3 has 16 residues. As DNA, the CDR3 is TGTGCCAGCTGTCTTAGCGGGATCGTCTCCTACAATGAGCAGTTCTTC. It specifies CASCLSGIVSYNEQFF.

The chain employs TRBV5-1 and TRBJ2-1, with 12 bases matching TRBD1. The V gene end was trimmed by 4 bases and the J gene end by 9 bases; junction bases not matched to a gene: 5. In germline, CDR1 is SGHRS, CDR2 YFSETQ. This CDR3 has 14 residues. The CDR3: CASSEGTGGTEQFF. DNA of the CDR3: TGCGCCAGCAGCGAGGGGACAGGGGGCACTGAGCAGTTCTTC.

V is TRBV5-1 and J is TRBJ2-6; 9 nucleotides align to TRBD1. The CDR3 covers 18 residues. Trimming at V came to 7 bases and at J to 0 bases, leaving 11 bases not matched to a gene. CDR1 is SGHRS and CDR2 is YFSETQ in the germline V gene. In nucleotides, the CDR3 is TGCGCCAGCGGATACAGGGGGCCCCTGTACTCTGGGGCCAACGTCCTGACTTTC. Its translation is CASGYRGPLYSGANVLTF.

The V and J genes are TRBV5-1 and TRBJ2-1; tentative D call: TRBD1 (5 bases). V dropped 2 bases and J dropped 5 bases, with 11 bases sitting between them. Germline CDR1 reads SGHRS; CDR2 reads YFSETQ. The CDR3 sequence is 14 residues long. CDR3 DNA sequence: TGCGCCAGCAGCTTCCCTCAGGGAAACAATGAGCAGTTCTTC. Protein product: CASSFPQGNNEQFF.

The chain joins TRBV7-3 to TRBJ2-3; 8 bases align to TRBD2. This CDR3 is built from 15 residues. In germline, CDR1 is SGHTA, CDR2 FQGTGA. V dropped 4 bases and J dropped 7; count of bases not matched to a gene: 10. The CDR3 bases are TGTGCCAGCAGCTCCATGGGACTAGTGGGAAATACGCAGTATTTT. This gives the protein CASSSMGLVGNTQYF.

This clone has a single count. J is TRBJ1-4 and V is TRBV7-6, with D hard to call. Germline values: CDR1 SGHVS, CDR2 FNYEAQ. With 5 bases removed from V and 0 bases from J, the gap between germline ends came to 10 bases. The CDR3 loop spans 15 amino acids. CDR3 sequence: CASSGGVSTNEKLFF. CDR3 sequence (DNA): TGTGCCAGCAGCGGCGGGGTTTCAACTAATGAAAAACTGTTTTTT.

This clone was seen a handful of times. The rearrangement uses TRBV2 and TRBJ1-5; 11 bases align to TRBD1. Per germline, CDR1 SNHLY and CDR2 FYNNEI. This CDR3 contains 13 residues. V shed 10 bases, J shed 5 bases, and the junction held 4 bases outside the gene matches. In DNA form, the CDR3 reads TGTGCCACCGGACAGGGGGCGGATCAGCCCCAGCATTTT. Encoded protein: CATGQGADQPQHF.

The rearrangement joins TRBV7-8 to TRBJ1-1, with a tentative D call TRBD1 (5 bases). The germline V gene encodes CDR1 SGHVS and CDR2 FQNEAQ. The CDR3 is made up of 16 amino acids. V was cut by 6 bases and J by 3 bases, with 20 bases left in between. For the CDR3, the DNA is TGTGCCAGCAGTCCCCGGCAGGGCGCGGGGGACACTGAAGCTTTCTTT. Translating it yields CASSPRQGAGDTEAFF.